The 19 T cell receptor beta chains below were found in one sample sequenced in a study of shared clonotypes between healthy human individuals. Sequenced by immunoSEQ multiplex PCR; TCRdb stores in-frame clones only, minus some. The repertoire holds millions of clones, roughly 95% seen once, with roughly 0.13% in the top ten. Sequenced input: naive CD4+ T cells sorted from blood. Subset denoted: CD45RA+ positively selected. The receptors were gathered from a man younger than 35 in good health.

The V gene is TRBV7-2, the J gene TRBJ2-7; possibly TRBD1 for D (6 bases). The CDR3 is 13 residues long. V lost 8 bases, J lost 3 bases, and 14 bases lay in between. Germline V gene data show CDR1 as SGHTA and CDR2 as FQGNSA. As DNA, the CDR3 is TGTGCCAGCCCTGGACAGAACAGCTACGAGCAGTACTTC. Translating gives CASPGQNSYEQYF.

The chain links TRBV5-4 to TRBJ1-2; no clear D gene. CDR3 length: 13 amino acids. Trimming left V 0 bases short and J 5 bases short, with 8 bases between. Germline-derived CDR1 and CDR2 are SGHNT and YYREEE (reference sequence). The CDR3 coding sequence is TGTGCCAGCAGCTTGGATTGGGATTATGGCTACACCTTC. It codes for CASSLDWDYGYTF.

The chain uses TRBV6-1 and TRBJ1-5; no clear D gene. The length of the CDR3 is 14 residues. Trimming shortened V by 4 bases and J by 1 base, and 8 bases separated the two germline ends. Germline V CDR1 and CDR2: MNHNS, SASEGT. CDR3 sequence: CASSGPTSNQPQHF. For the CDR3, the DNA is TGTGCCAGCAGTGGGCCCACGAGCAATCAGCCCCAGCATTTT.

The chain is built from TRBV4-1 and TRBJ1-5; D gene uncertain. Germline CDR1 and CDR2: MGHRA and YSYEKL. The V gene lost 5 bases and the J gene lost 4 bases, with 9 bases spanning the gap. This CDR3 has 13 amino acids. The CDR3, as DNA: TGCGCCAGCAGCAACCAAGAGAATCAGCCCCAGCATTTT. The encoded protein is CASSNQENQPQHF.

The V call is TRBV27, the J call TRBJ2-3; D is uncertain. V shed 7 bases and J shed 12 bases, with 23 bases lying between them. Germline V gene lookup returns CDR1 MNHEY and CDR2 SMNVEV (reference sequence). This CDR3 has 14 amino acids. CDR3 protein: CASNDMGLARAQYF. Written as DNA, the CDR3 is TGTGCCAGCAATGATATGGGCTTAGCCCGCGCCCAGTATTTT.

The chain links TRBV12-5 to TRBJ1-2, with D unclear. Germline V CDR1 and CDR2: LGHNT, FRNRAP. Trimming pared 4 bases from V and 6 bases from J, leaving 18 bases between. The CDR3 is 15 amino acids. The CDR3 region has the DNA TGTGCTAGTGGTTCCACCCCCGAGGACGAAGATGGCTACACCTTC. Translating gives CASGSTPEDEDGYTF.

The genes are TRBV30 and TRBJ2-5; TRBD2 matches at 10 bases. This CDR3 is 15 amino acids long. Trimming took 3 bases from V and 4 from J; bases not matched to a gene: 8. CDR1 GTSNPN and CDR2 SVGIG come from the germline V gene (reference sequence). The CDR3 nucleotides are TGTGCCTGGAGCCCCGGGACTAGCGTTGGAGAGACCCAGTACTTC. The encoded protein is CAWSPGTSVGETQYF.

Notes on this clone: The DNA is omitted, as the CDR3 cannot be located on it reliably, and the CDR3 follows TCRdb's listing. V and J are TRBV5-1 and TRBJ2-7. Germline loops: CDR1 SGHRS, CDR2 YFSETQ. The CDR3 is 15 residues long, counting both termini. CDR3 loop: CASSFGPGEFYEQYF.

The chain links TRBV7-9 to TRBJ2-5, with D possibly matching TRBD1 (6 bases). V was shortened by 4 bases and J by 8 bases, with 14 bases between the two germline ends. Germline CDR1 is SEHNR and CDR2 is FQNEAQ (reference sequence). This CDR3 has 13 amino acids. This CDR3 is CASSSQTGGTQYF. The CDR3 DNA reads TGTGCCAGCAGCTCGCAGACAGGAGGTACCCAGTACTTC.

The J gene is TRBJ1-5, the V gene TRBV6-8; TRBD1 matches 8 bases. CDR1 MNHGY and CDR2 SAAAGT come from the germline V gene. V lost 9 bases to trimming and J lost 0 bases; unmatched junction nucleotides: 10. The CDR3 has 16 amino acids. The CDR3 DNA reads TGTGCCAGTCTACGGCAGGGGGCATATAGCAATCAGCCCCAGCATTTT. It translates to CASLRQGAYSNQPQHF.

The chain joins TRBV5-1 to TRBJ1-3, with 7 bases identical to TRBD1. V shed 0 bases, J shed 3 bases, and the junction held 6 bases outside the gene matches. The CDR3 runs to 16 residues. Germline CDR1 and CDR2: SGHRS and YFSETQ. Here the CDR3 DNA reads TGCGCCAGCAGCTTGGGAGACAGGGAGGGTGGAAACACCATATATTTT. It encodes CASSLGDREGGNTIYF.

This chain connects TRBV9 to TRBJ2-3, with 7 bases lining up with TRBD2. The CDR3 sequence is 16 residues long. The J segment lost 4 bases and the V segment lost 0 bases, leaving 8 bases of the junction unmatched. Germline CDR1 SGDLS, CDR2 YYNGEE. The CDR3 is CASSVGGAGISDTQYF. In DNA form, the CDR3 reads TGTGCCAGCAGCGTAGGTGGAGCGGGAATATCAGATACGCAGTATTTT.

Only one count was recorded for this clone. The chain combines TRBV27 with TRBJ1-2; 7 bases align to TRBD1. Trimming cost V 3 bases and J 3 bases; bases outside gene matches: 10. CDR3 size: 16 residues. Germline CDR1 reads MNHEY; CDR2 reads SMNVEV (reference sequence). The CDR3 DNA sequence: TGTGCCAGCAGTTTCTACCGCATACAGGGGTACTATGGCTACACCTTC. Its translation: CASSFYRIQGYYGYTF.

The chain carries TRBV2 and TRBJ2-7; D unresolved. The CDR3 contains 13 residues. CDR1 is SNHLY, CDR2 FYNNEI, per germline. V was shortened by 5 bases and J by 2 bases, with 10 bases between the two germline ends. The CDR3 reads CASSIRGAYEQYF. In nucleotides, the CDR3 is TGTGCCAGCAGTATAAGAGGAGCCTACGAGCAGTACTTC. The whole variable domain, filled in from reference TRBV2 and TRBJ2-7, reads EPEVTQTPSHQVTQMGQEVILRCVPISNHLYFYWYRQILGQKVEFLVSFYNNEISEKSEIFDDQFSVERPDGSNFTLKIRSTKLEDSAMYFCASSIRGAYEQYFGPGTRLTVT.

Here the CDR3 reads CSVTGTGAVEAFF. The CDR3 coding sequence is TGCAGCGTCACCGGGACAGGGGCGGTTGAAGCTTTCTTT. The chain couples TRBV29-1 to TRBJ1-1; TRBD1 agrees at 10 bases. Germline V gives CDR1 SQVTM, CDR2 ANQGSEA. This CDR3 is built from 13 residues. V shed 6 bases and J 7 bases; nucleotides not matched to a gene: 8.

In its sample, this clone was seen once. The chain combines TRBV7-9 with TRBJ1-2, with 8 positions matching TRBD1. CDR3 length: 14 amino acids. With 5 bases clipped from V and 7 bases from J, the junction kept 9 bases outside the gene matches. Per the germline V gene, CDR1 is SEHNR and CDR2 is FQNEAQ (reference sequence). The CDR3 DNA is TGTGCCAGCAGCCACTCCGACAGGGGAGGTGGCTACACCTTC. Translated, it gives CASSHSDRGGGYTF.

The chain joins TRBV9 to TRBJ1-6, with D tentatively TRBD1 (6 bases). V was trimmed by 2 bases and J by 6 bases, leaving 15 bases between them. Looked up from germline, CDR1 is SGDLS and CDR2 is YYNGEE. This CDR3 region has 16 residues. CDR3 sequence reads: CASSVTGMWGNSPLHF. Written as DNA, the CDR3 is TGTGCCAGCAGCGTGACAGGAATGTGGGGTAATTCACCCCTCCACTTT.

The chain recombines TRBV6-1 with TRBJ1-2; the match to TRBD1 covers 7 bases. With V trimmed by 6 bases and J by 4 bases, 5 bases remained unmatched. Germline lookup yields CDR1 MNHNS and CDR2 SASEGT. This CDR3 has 13 amino acids. The CDR3 region is CASSKDRTYGYTF. DNA of the CDR3: TGTGCCAGCAGCAAGGACAGGACCTATGGCTACACCTTC.

The V and J genes are TRBV10-3 and TRBJ2-7; D is uncertain. V was clipped by 0 bases and J by 3 bases, with 9 bases between them. CDR3 length: 14 residues. Per the germline V gene, CDR1 is ENHRY and CDR2 is SYGVKD. The CDR3 coding sequence is TGTGCCATCAGTGAGTCTTCAACCGACTACGAGCAGTACTTC. This sequence encodes CAISESSTDYEQYF.